This T cell receptor beta chain was recovered during a study of shared clonotypes between healthy human individuals. Study-wide findings and caveats: Generally, naive subsets came out with larger estimated richness than memory subsets. Incompleteness in sorted-subset sequencing, despite large depth, was shown by rarefaction.

Every immunoSEQ plate was one replicate of a subset's evenly spread DNA. The table came from immunoSEQ multiplex PCR; TCRdb's copy has only in-frame clones and leaves some out. In the table there are 200,000 to 250,000 clones, 50% to 80% of which are singletons. Details on this clone: The target antigen is unknown.

V gave up 0 bases and J gave up 0 bases, with 4 bases separating them. Germline V gives CDR1 SGHNT, CDR2 YYREEE (reference sequence). The CDR3 loop spans 14 amino acids. The J gene is TRBJ1-5, the V gene TRBV5-4; D call uncertain. This TCR derives from a man in his thirties or forties in good health. Sequenced input: memory CD4+ T cells sorted from blood. Specified subset: CD45RA-negative fraction. The CDR3 nucleotides are TGTGCCAGCAGCTTGGGGGGTAGCAATCAGCCCCAGCATTTT. Its protein product is CASSLGGSNQPQHF. Together with reference TRBV5-4 and TRBJ1-5, the CDR3 gives the full variable domain: ETGVTQSPTHLIKTRGQQVTLRCSSQSGHNTVSWYQQALGQGPQFIFQYYREEENGRGNFPPRFSGLQFPNYSSELNVNALELDDSALYLCASSLGGSNQPQHFGDGTRLSIL.